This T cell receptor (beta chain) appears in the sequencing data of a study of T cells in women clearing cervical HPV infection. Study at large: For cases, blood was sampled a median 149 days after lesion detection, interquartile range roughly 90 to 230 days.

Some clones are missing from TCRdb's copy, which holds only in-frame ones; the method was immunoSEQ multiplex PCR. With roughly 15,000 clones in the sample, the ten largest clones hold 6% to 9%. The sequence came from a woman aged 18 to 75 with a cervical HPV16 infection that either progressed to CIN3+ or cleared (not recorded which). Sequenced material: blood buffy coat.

This CDR3 reads CASSHRGSSYNEQFF. The CDR3 bases that were read are TGTGCCAGCAGCCATCGGGGGAGCTCCTACAATGAG. The genes are TRBV3-1 (or the pseudogene TRBV3-2) and TRBJ2-1; possible D gene TRBD2, 6 bases. The CDR3 end is not reached by the read, which stops 3 residues before it; the germline J gene fills it in. There are 15 residues in the CDR3. Germline-derived CDR1 and CDR2 are LGHDT and YNNKEL (reference sequence). V shed 3 bases and J shed 0 bases, with 9 bases lying between them.